Presented here are 31 T cell receptor beta chains from one specimen sequenced in a study of cytomegalovirus exposure and HLA in healthy donors. Clones were sequenced by immunoSEQ multiplex PCR, and TCRdb holds only the in-frame ones, with some missing. Found here are roughly 150,000 clones, 84% of them singletons; the top ten hold roughly 10%. Sample: PBMCs. These receptors were obtained from a man between 25 and 39 years old in good health and CMV-seropositive.

The rearrangement links TRBV7-9 to TRBJ2-7; D is possibly TRBD1 (5 bases). Germline values: CDR1 SEHNR, CDR2 FQNEAQ (reference sequence). Deletions cut 5 bases from V and 0 bases from J, with 14 bases between. The CDR3 consists of 15 residues. CDR3 sequence (DNA): TGTGCCAGCAGCCCTGGATTAGACAGCTCCTACGAGCAGTACTTC. Protein product: CASSPGLDSSYEQYF.

The V gene is TRBV6-1, the J gene TRBJ1-5; maybe TRBD1 (5 bases). V was pared by 6 bases and J by 3 bases, with 15 bases between. Germline values: CDR1 MNHNS, CDR2 SASEGT. The CDR3 totals 15 residues. CDR3 in DNA: TGTGCCAGCAGCCCAATGGGGGGGAACAATCAGCCCCAGCATTTT. It is translated as CASSPMGGNNQPQHF.

This chain uses TRBV7-2 with TRBJ2-7, with a tentative D call TRBD2 (5 bases). Trimming removed 5 bases at V and 6 bases at J, with 11 bases between. CDR1 SGHTA and CDR2 FQGNSA come from the germline V gene. The CDR3 extends over 12 amino acids. The CDR3 bases are TGTGCCAGCAGCCCAAGCGGACGCGAGCAGTACTTC. Translating it yields CASSPSGREQYF.

This clone showed up just a few times. The chain couples TRBV4-3 to TRBJ2-7; weak D call: TRBD2 (6 bases). The V gene's germline CDR1 is LGHNA and CDR2 YSLEER. The CDR3 is made up of 15 amino acids. V lost 0 bases to trimming and J lost 4 bases, with 13 bases between them. The CDR3 protein is CASSQDIGLLYEQYF. The CDR3 DNA reads as TGCGCCAGCAGCCAAGATATCGGACTATTATACGAGCAGTACTTC.

The gene calls are TRBV30 and TRBJ2-1, with 7 bases fitting TRBD2. From germline, CDR1 is GTSNPN and CDR2 SVGIG (reference sequence). With 5 bases clipped from V and 3 bases from J, the junction kept 4 bases outside the gene matches. The CDR3 is 13 amino acids. The CDR3, as DNA: TGTGCCTGGGCCTGGGGGGGCTACAATGAGCAGTTCTTC. Protein product: CAWAWGGYNEQFF.

This chain connects TRBV4-3 to TRBJ2-2; D possibly corresponds to TRBD2 (6 bases). V shed 0 bases and J shed 5 bases, with 16 bases lying between them. Germline V lookup: CDR1 LGHNA, CDR2 YSLEER. This CDR3 is built from 17 residues. In nucleotides, the CDR3 is TGCGCCAGCAGCCAAGATCGTCAGAAGGGGAGGACCGGGGAGCTGTTTTTT. It is translated as CASSQDRQKGRTGELFF.

V gene TRBV6-5 combines with J gene TRBJ2-7, with a weak D call TRBD1 (5 bases). Germline lookup yields CDR1 MNHEY and CDR2 SVGAGI. This CDR3 has 13 residues. V was trimmed by 2 bases and J by 2 bases, leaving 7 bases between them. The CDR3: CASSYGATYEQYF. CDR3 sequence (DNA): TGTGCCAGCAGTTACGGGGCGACCTACGAGCAGTACTTC.

Turning to this clone: Distinct nucleotide sequences in the sample also encode this CDR3. This chain joins TRBV30 and TRBJ1-1; tentative D call: TRBD1 (5 bases). V was pared by 0 bases and J by 6 bases, with 11 bases between. The CDR3 spans 13 residues. Germline CDR1 is GTSNPN and CDR2 is SVGIG (reference sequence). CDR3 residues: CAWSVRGTAEAFF. For the CDR3, the DNA is TGTGCCTGGAGTGTACGGGGGACGGCTGAAGCTTTCTTT.

This chain uses TRBV2 with TRBJ2-3, with TRBD2 matching 8 bases. Germline V gene lookup returns CDR1 SNHLY and CDR2 FYNNEI. This CDR3 has 14 residues. V dropped 6 bases and J dropped 6; count of bases not matched to a gene: 8. Here the CDR3 reads CASSPRTSWDTQYF. The CDR3 DNA follows: TGTGCCAGCAGCCCCCGGACTAGCTGGGATACGCAGTATTTT.

This chain connects TRBV27 to TRBJ2-1; the D gene is possibly TRBD2 (6 bases). CDR3 length equals 13 residues. Trimming left V 3 bases short and J 8 bases short, with 11 bases between. Germline values: CDR1 MNHEY, CDR2 SMNVEV (reference sequence). The chain's CDR3 is CASSFRGWDEQFF. CDR3 nucleotide sequence: TGTGCCAGCAGTTTTCGGGGGTGGGATGAGCAGTTCTTC.

The chain links TRBV28 to TRBJ1-2, with TRBD1 matching over 7 bases. V shed 7 bases, J shed 3 bases, and the junction held 2 bases outside the gene matches. Germline assignment: CDR1 MDHEN and CDR2 SYDVKM. The CDR3 has 12 residues. CDR3 DNA sequence: TGTGCCAGCAATACAGGGGACTATGGCTACACCTTC. Translating gives CASNTGDYGYTF.

This clone was found many times. This chain joins TRBV10-3 and TRBJ2-2; D ambiguous. Germline CDR1 reads ENHRY; CDR2 reads SYGVKD. This CDR3 comprises 13 residues. V lost 3 bases and J lost 4, with 6 bases in between. CDR3: CAISEELTGELFF. The CDR3, as DNA: TGTGCCATCAGTGAAGAGCTCACCGGGGAGCTGTTTTTT.

This sequence joins TRBV5-4 and TRBJ1-5; 7 bases are a match to TRBD1. The CDR3 has 14 amino acids. Germline V CDR1 and CDR2: SGHNT, YYREEE (reference sequence). The V segment lost 1 base and the J segment 7 bases; nucleotides outside the gene matches: 5. The CDR3 DNA reads TGTGCCAGCAGCTTGAAGGGGGCTGGACAGCCCCAGCATTTT. It is translated as CASSLKGAGQPQHF. The full variable domain, rest sourced from reference TRBV5-4 and TRBJ1-5, is ETGVTQSPTHLIKTRGQQVTLRCSSQSGHNTVSWYQQALGQGPQFIFQYYREEENGRGNFPPRFSGLQFPNYSSELNVNALELDDSALYLCASSLKGAGQPQHFGDGTRLSIL.

This rearrangement joins TRBV4-1 to TRBJ1-4; unclear D gene. The CDR3 contains 13 residues. Trimming removed 1 base at V and 5 bases at J, with 5 bases between. Looked up from germline, CDR1 is MGHRA and CDR2 is YSYEKL. This chain's CDR3 is CASSQGENEKLFF. The CDR3 DNA reads TGCGCCAGCAGCCAAGGCGAAAATGAAAAACTGTTTTTT.

CDR3 nucleotides: TGCAGCGTTGGCAGGGGGAACACTGAAGCTTTCTTT. It translates to CSVGRGNTEAFF. The chain joins TRBV29-1 to TRBJ1-1; a possible D gene is TRBD1 (6 bases). V lost 4 bases and J lost 1, with 7 bases in between. The CDR3 has 12 amino acids. Germline-derived CDR1 and CDR2 are SQVTM and ANQGSEA.

The chain joins TRBV4-1 to TRBJ2-5, with 7 bases fitting TRBD2. The germline V gene encodes CDR1 MGHRA and CDR2 YSYEKL. With 2 bases clipped from V and 1 base from J, the junction kept 4 bases outside the gene matches. The CDR3 is 15 amino acids. CDR3: CASSQMTGGQETQYF. CDR3 nucleotides: TGCGCCAGCAGCCAAATGACGGGGGGCCAAGAGACCCAGTACTTC.

V usage is TRBV27 and J usage is TRBJ1-4; 8 positions agree with TRBD1. CDR1 and CDR2 from the germline V gene are MNHEY and SMNVEV (reference sequence). The CDR3 has 17 residues. The ends lost 0 bases at V and 8 bases at J; junction bases unmatched: 11. In DNA, the CDR3 is TGTGCCAGCAGTTTATCCGCGGGCGGACAGGGTGGCGAAAAACTGTTTTTT. This translates into CASSLSAGGQGGEKLFF.

CDR3 sequence (DNA): TGTGCCAGCAGCTTCAGCGGGGGGTCCAATGAGCAGTTCTTC. Translated: CASSFSGGSNEQFF. The chain is built from TRBV6-5 and TRBJ2-1; 9 bases are shared with TRBD2. Trimming at V came to 6 bases and at J to 6 bases, leaving 6 bases not matched to a gene. This CDR3 spans 14 amino acids. Germline V lookup: CDR1 MNHEY, CDR2 SVGAGI.

This clone was recorded once. This chain links TRBV10-3 with TRBJ2-1, with 10 positions matching TRBD2. The V and J ends lost 6 bases and 1 base, in that order; junction bases with no gene match: 6. This CDR3 contains 16 residues. The germline gives CDR1 ENHRY, CDR2 SYGVKD. As DNA, the CDR3 is TGTGCCATCAGAGTCGGACTAGCGGCTTCCTACAATGAGCAGTTCTTC. Amino acid sequence: CAIRVGLAASYNEQFF.

In the case of this clone: Compared with germline, one end of the junction differs, possibly owing to a read error. The chain couples TRBV15 to TRBJ1-2, with a weak D call TRBD1 (5 bases). There are 15 residues in the CDR3. The germline CDR1 and CDR2 sequences are LNHNV and YYDKDF (reference sequence). Here the CDR3 DNA reads TGTGCCACCAGCCGAGACAGCGCTACTAACTATGGCTACACCTTC. Its protein product is CATSRDSATNYGYTF.

The chain carries TRBV19 and TRBJ1-2; tentatively, D is TRBD1 (5 bases). CDR3 size: 16 residues. Trimming pared 8 bases from V and 4 bases from J, leaving 23 bases between. From germline, CDR1 is LNHDA and CDR2 SQIVND (reference sequence). The CDR3 DNA reads TGTGCCAGTGCCGCGGGACCTCTACGTAAAAGCTATGGCTACACCTTC. Amino acid sequence: CASAAGPLRKSYGYTF. The whole variable domain, remainder taken from reference TRBV19 and TRBJ1-2, is DGGITQSPKYLFRKEGQNVTLSCEQNLNHDAMYWYRQDPGQGLRLIYYSQIVNDFQKGDIAEGYSVSREKKESFPLTVTSAQKNPTAFYLCASAAGPLRKSYGYTFGSGTRLTVV.

The V call is TRBV7-8, the J call TRBJ2-1, with D possibly matching TRBD2 (6 bases). V was cut by 5 bases and J by 7 bases, with 24 bases left in between. The V gene's germline CDR1 is SGHVS and CDR2 FQNEAQ. The CDR3 length is 17 residues. This chain's CDR3 is CASSLPGRRTSGNEQFF. In DNA, the CDR3 is TGTGCCAGCAGCCTGCCTGGGAGGAGGACTTCAGGGAATGAGCAGTTCTTC.

In its sample, this clone was seen once. This same CDR3 is encoded by further DNA sequences in the sample. This sequence joins TRBV11-3 and TRBJ2-1; 7 bases line up with TRBD1. The CDR3 runs 13 residues. The V and J ends lost 1 base and 10 bases, in that order; junction bases with no gene match: 4. Germline V CDR1 and CDR2: SGHNT, YENEEA. The CDR3 here is CASSLGTGREQFF. DNA for the CDR3: TGTGCCAGCAGCTTAGGGACAGGACGGGAGCAGTTCTTC.

This chain links TRBV10-3 with TRBJ2-1, with 12 bases fitting TRBD2. Germline V lookup: CDR1 ENHRY, CDR2 SYGVKD. Trimming removed 2 bases from V and 12 bases from J; junction bases left unmatched: 5. The CDR3 is 14 amino acids. CDR3 residues: CAISEPRLAGVQFF. CDR3 bases: TGTGCCATCAGTGAGCCCAGACTAGCGGGGGTGCAGTTCTTC.

CDR3 region: CASSQDGTSGSYEQYF. CDR3 in DNA: TGTGCCAGCAGCCAAGACGGGACTAGCGGCTCCTACGAGCAGTACTTC. This rearrangement joins TRBV11-2 to TRBJ2-7; 11 nucleotides align to TRBD2. From germline, CDR1 is SGHAT and CDR2 FQNNGV. This CDR3 comprises 16 residues. Germline trimming cut 5 bases from V and 0 bases from J; bases unmatched to any gene: 6.

The V and J genes are TRBV28 and TRBJ2-7, with TRBD1 matching 10 bases. The CDR3 sequence is 16 residues long. Trimming took 6 bases from V and 1 from J; bases not matched to a gene: 9. Germline V lookup: CDR1 MDHEN, CDR2 SYDVKM. The chain's CDR3 is CASSYTDRGSSYEQYF. DNA of the CDR3: TGTGCCAGCAGCTACACGGACAGGGGGAGTTCCTACGAGCAGTACTTC.

This clone was observed a single time. The chain recombines TRBV23-1 with TRBJ2-5; perhaps TRBD1 as D (5 bases). TRBV23-1 belongs to the ORF category, with a function that is uncertain. The CDR3 sequence is 14 residues long. V lost 2 bases, J lost 5 bases, and 12 bases lay in between. CDR3 sequence: CASSQPGFPETQYF. The DNA for the CDR3 is TGCGCCAGCAGTCAACCAGGGTTCCCGGAGACCCAGTACTTC.

This chain joins TRBV7-9 and TRBJ2-7; a possible D gene is TRBD1 (6 bases). V dropped 5 bases and J dropped 5 bases, with 22 bases sitting between them. From germline, CDR1 is SEHNR and CDR2 FQNEAQ (reference sequence). The CDR3 has 16 residues. This CDR3 is CASSAARGRMGNEQYF. CDR3 DNA sequence: TGTGCCAGCAGCGCCGCCAGGGGACGGATGGGGAACGAGCAGTACTTC.

The sample holds a few counts of this clone. The CDR3 nucleotides read TGTGCCACCAGCAGGGAGCGGGGGGGTAGCACAGATACGCAGTATTTT. Its translation is CATSRERGGSTDTQYF. The chain combines TRBV15 with TRBJ2-3; 10 bases match TRBD2. Germline V gene data show CDR1 as LNHNV and CDR2 as YYDKDF (reference sequence). The CDR3 is made up of 16 amino acids. The V segment lost 3 bases and the J segment 0 bases; nucleotides outside the gene matches: 3.

The chain carries TRBV2 and TRBJ2-1, with D possibly TRBD1 on 5 matching bases. The germline V and J ends were trimmed by 0 bases and 15 bases, with 18 bases remaining between them. There are 14 residues in the CDR3. From germline, CDR1 is SNHLY and CDR2 FYNNEI. The CDR3 nucleotides read TGTGCCAGCAGTGAAGCGCTTAGGGGCGATTCTCGGTTCTTC. Protein product: CASSEALRGDSRFF.

V and J are TRBV5-8 and TRBJ2-2; D possibly corresponds to TRBD2 (5 bases). CDR1 SGHTS and CDR2 YDEGEE come from the germline V gene. The ends were cut back, 2 bases at V and 4 bases at J, with 12 bases in the middle. There are 15 residues in the CDR3. The CDR3 DNA is TGTGCCAGCAGCTTAGACCTCAGCGGCACCGGGGAGCTGTTTTTT. It codes for CASSLDLSGTGELFF. The complete variable domain, with remaining parts taken from reference TRBV5-8 and TRBJ2-2, reads EAGVTQSPTHLIKTRGQQATLRCSPISGHTSVYWYQQALGLGLQFLLWYDEGEERNRGNFPPRFSGRQFPNYSSELNVNALELEDSALYLCASSLDLSGTGELFFGEGSRLTVL.